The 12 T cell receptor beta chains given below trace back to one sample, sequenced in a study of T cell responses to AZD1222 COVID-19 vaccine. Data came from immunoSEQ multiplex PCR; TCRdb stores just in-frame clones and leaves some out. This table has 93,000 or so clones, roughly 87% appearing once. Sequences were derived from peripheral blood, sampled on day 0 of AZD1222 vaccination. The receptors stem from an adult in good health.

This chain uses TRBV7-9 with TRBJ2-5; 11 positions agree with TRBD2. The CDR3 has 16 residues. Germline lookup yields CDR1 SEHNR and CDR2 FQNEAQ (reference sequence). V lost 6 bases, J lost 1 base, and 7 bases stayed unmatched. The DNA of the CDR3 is TGTGCCAGCAGTTACCTAGCGGGGGGAATCCAAGAGACCCAGTACTTC. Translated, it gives CASSYLAGGIQETQYF.

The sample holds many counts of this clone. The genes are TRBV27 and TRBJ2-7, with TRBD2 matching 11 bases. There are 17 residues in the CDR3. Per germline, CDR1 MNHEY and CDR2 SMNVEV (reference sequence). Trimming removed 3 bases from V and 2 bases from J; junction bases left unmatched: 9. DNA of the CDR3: TGTGCCAGCAGTTTCGCTAGCGGGGGGCCCGGGGCCTACGAGCAGTACTTC. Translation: CASSFASGGPGAYEQYF.

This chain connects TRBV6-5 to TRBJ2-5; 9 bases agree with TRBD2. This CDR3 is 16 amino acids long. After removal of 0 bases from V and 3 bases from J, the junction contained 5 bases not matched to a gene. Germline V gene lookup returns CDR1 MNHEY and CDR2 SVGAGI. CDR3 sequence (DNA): TGTGCCAGCAGTTACTCGATGTCTAGCGGGAAAGAGACCCAGTACTTC. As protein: CASSYSMSSGKETQYF.

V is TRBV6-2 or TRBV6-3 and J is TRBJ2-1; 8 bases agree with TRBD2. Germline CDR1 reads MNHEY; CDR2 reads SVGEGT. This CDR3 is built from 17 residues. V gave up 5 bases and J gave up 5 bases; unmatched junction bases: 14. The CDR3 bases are TGTGCCAGCAGTACCCCCACCGGGCGGGGGGACAACAATGAGCAGTTCTTC. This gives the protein CASSTPTGRGDNNEQFF.

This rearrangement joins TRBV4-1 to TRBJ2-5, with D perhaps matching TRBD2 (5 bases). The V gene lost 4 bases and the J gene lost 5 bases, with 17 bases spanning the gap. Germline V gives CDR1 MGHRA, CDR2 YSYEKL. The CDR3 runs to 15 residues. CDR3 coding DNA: TGCGCCAGCAGCCGTTTAGGGCTAGCCGCTGAGACCCAGTACTTC. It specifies CASSRLGLAAETQYF.

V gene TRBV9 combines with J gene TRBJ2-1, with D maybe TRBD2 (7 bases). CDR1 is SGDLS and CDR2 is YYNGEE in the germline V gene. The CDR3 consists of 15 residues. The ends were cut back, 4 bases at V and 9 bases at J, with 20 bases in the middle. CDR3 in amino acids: CASSPRGASLGEQFF. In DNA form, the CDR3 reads TGTGCCAGCAGCCCCCGGGGGGCCTCCTTGGGTGAGCAGTTCTTC. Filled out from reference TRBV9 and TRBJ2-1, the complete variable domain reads DSGVTQTPKHLITATGQRVTLRCSPRSGDLSVYWYQQSLDQGLQFLIQYYNGEERAKGNILERFSAQQFPDLHSELNLSSLELGDSALYFCASSPRGASLGEQFFGPGTRLTVL.

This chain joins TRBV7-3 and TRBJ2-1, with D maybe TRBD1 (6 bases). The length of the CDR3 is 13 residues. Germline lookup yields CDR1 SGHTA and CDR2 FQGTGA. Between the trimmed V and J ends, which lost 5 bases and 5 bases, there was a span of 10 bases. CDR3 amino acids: CASSLDRNNEQFF. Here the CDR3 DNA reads TGTGCCAGCAGCCTAGACAGGAACAATGAGCAGTTCTTC.

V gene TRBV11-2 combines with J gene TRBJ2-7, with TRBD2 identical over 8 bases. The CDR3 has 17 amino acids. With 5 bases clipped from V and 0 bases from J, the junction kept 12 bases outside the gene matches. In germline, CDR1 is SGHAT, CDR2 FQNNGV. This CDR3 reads CASSARGSGGNSYEQYF. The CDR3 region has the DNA TGTGCCAGCAGCGCTAGGGGGAGCGGGGGTAACTCCTACGAGCAGTACTTC.

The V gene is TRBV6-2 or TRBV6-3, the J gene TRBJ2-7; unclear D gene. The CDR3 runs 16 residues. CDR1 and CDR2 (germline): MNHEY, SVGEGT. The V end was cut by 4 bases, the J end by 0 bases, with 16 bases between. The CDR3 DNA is TGTGCCAGCAGTTTCGGTCCTCGAGAGTCCTCCTACGAGCAGTACTTC. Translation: CASSFGPRESSYEQYF.

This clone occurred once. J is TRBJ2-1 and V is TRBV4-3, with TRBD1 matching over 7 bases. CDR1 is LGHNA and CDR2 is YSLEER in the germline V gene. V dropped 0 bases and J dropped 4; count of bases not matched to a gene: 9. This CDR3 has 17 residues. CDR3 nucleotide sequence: TGCGCCAGCAGCCAAGATCGCTCCCGGGACAGTTACAATGAGCAGTTCTTC. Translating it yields CASSQDRSRDSYNEQFF.

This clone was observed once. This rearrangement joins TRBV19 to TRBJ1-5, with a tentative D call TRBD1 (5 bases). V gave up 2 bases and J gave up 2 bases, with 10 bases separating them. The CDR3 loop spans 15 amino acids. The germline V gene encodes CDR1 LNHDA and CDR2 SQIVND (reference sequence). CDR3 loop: CASSIWGMGNQPQHF. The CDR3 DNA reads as TGTGCCAGTAGTATATGGGGGATGGGCAATCAGCCCCAGCATTTT.

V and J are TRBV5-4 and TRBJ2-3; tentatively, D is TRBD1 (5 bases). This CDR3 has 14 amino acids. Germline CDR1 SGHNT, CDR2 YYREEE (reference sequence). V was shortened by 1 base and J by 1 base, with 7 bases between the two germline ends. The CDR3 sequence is CASSLLGGTDTQYF. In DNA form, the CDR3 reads TGTGCCAGCAGCTTGTTAGGGGGCACAGATACGCAGTATTTT.